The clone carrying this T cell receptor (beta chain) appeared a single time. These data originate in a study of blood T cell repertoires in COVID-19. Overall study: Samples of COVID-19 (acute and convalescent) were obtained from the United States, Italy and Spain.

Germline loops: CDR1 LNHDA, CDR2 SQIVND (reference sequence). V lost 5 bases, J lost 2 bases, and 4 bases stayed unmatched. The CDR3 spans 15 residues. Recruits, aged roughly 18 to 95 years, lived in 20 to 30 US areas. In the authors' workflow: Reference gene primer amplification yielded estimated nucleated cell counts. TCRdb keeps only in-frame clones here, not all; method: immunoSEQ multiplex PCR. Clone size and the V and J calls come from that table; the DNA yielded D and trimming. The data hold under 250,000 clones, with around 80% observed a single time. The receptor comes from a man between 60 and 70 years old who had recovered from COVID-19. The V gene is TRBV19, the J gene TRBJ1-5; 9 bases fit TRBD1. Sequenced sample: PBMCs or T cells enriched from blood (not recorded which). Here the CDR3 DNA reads TGTGCCAGTAGTCCACAGGGGGCGGGCAATCAGCCCCAGCATTTT. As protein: CASSPQGAGNQPQHF. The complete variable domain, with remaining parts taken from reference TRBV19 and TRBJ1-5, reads DGGITQSPKYLFRKEGQNVTLSCEQNLNHDAMYWYRQDPGQGLRLIYYSQIVNDFQKGDIAEGYSVSREKKESFPLTVTSAQKNPTAFYLCASSPQGAGNQPQHFGDGTRLSIL.